The 6 T cell receptor beta chains below come from one sample, sequenced in a study of a mutant IDH1 vaccine in newly diagnosed glioma. Time point defined: week 35, safety follow-up. Every single dose of the vaccine, 300 ug of mutant IDH1 20-mer peptide, came with topical imiquimod. Assay used: immunoSEQ multiplex PCR; TCRdb lists only in-frame clones, some missing. The profile shows 58,000 or so clones, roughly 90% of them singletons. These receptors are not linked to any known antigen. The sequenced sample was PBMCs, obtained from a glioma patient whose treatment included an IDH1 peptide vaccine. All receptors derive from a man aged 40-49 years with glioma.

V and J are TRBV28 and TRBJ1-5, with a weak D call TRBD1 (6 bases). The length of the CDR3 is 15 residues. With 6 bases removed from V and 0 bases from J, the gap between germline ends came to 12 bases. CDR1 MDHEN and CDR2 SYDVKM come from the germline V gene. Here the CDR3 reads CASRPAGASNQPQHF. For the CDR3, the DNA is TGTGCCAGCAGACCCGCAGGGGCTAGCAATCAGCCCCAGCATTTT.

The chain joins TRBV2 to TRBJ2-1; TRBD1 might be the D (6 bases). Germline CDR1 reads SNHLY; CDR2 reads FYNNEI. The CDR3 runs 14 residues. The V end lost 0 bases, the J end lost 8 bases, and 11 bases lay between the germline ends. The CDR3 loop is CASSEASGVDEQFF. CDR3 nucleotides: TGTGCCAGCAGTGAAGCATCAGGGGTCGATGAGCAGTTCTTC.

A single count supports this clone. The chain recombines TRBV28 with TRBJ1-3, with D hard to call. V was trimmed by 5 bases and J by 4 bases, leaving 9 bases between them. There are 13 residues in the CDR3. Per germline, CDR1 MDHEN and CDR2 SYDVKM. CDR3 residues: CASSTQAGNTIYF. DNA of the CDR3: TGTGCCAGCAGTACCCAGGCGGGAAACACCATATATTTT.

The chain joins TRBV7-9 to TRBJ1-1, with 7 bases that match TRBD1. V lost 3 bases, J lost 10 bases, and 2 bases stayed unmatched. The length of the CDR3 is 11 residues. Germline lookup yields CDR1 SEHNR and CDR2 FQNEAQ (reference sequence). The CDR3 loop is CASSLRQGAFF. In nucleotides, the CDR3 is TGTGCCAGCAGCTTGCGACAGGGAGCTTTCTTT. The full variable domain, its missing parts supplied by reference TRBV7-9 and TRBJ1-1, is DTGVSQNPRHKITKRGQNVTFRCDPISEHNRLYWYRQTLGQGPEFLTYFQNEAQLEKSRLLSDRFSAERPKGSFSTLEIQRTEQGDSAMYLCASSLRQGAFFGQGTRLTVV.

The V gene is TRBV5-1, the J gene TRBJ2-1; D is perhaps TRBD2 (6 bases). CDR1 and CDR2 (germline): SGHRS, YFSETQ. This CDR3 has 17 amino acids. Trimming took 3 bases from V and 7 from J, leaving 23 bases between them. The CDR3 is CASSWTRGTRILNEQFF. As DNA, the CDR3 is TGCGCCAGCAGCTGGACCCGCGGGACCCGTATCCTTAATGAGCAGTTCTTC.

A note on this clone: The junction differs from germline at one of its ends, possibly a read error. The V and J genes are TRBV7-7 and TRBJ2-7; D tentatively fits TRBD1 or TRBD2 (5 bases each). This CDR3 contains 13 residues. Germline loops: CDR1 SSHAT, CDR2 FNYEAQ (reference sequence). The CDR3 reads CASSSGPSYEQYF. The DNA of the CDR3 is TGTGCTAGCAGCTCGGGACCATCCTACGAGCAGTACTTC.